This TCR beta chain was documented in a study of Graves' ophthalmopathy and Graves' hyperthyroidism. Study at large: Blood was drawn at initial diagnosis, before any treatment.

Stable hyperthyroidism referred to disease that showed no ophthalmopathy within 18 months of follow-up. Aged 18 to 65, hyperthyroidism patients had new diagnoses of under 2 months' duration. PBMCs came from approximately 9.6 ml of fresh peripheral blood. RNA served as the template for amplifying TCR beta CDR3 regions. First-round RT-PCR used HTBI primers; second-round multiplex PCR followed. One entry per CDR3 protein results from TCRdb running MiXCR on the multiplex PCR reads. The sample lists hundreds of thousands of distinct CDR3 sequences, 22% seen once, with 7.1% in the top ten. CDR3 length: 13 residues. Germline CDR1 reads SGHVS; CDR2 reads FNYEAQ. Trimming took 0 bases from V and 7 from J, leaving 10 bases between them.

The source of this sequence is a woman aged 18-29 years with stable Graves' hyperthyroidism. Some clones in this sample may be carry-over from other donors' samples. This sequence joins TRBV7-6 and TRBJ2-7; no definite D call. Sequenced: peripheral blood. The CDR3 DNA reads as TGTGCCAGCAGCTTAGCGCCCCTCTCTGAGCAGTACTTC. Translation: CASSLAPLSEQYF.